The TCR beta chain described here comes from a study of T-cell reconstitution after alpha-beta-depleted transplantation in children (dated by TCRdb to 2016 to 2017). Turning to the overall study: The study quantitatively tracked T-cell immune reconstitution after TCRalphabeta/CD19-depleted allogeneic hematopoietic cell transplantation in children using TCR repertoire profiling.

The treatment or condition label, as the study defines it: allogeneic hematopoietic cell transplantation with graft depleted of TCRalphabeta T cells and CD19 B cells. The children who served as transplant recipients had been given grafts of TCRalphabeta/CD19-depleted allogeneic hematopoietic cells. Findings and caveats that apply to the study as a whole: The apparently early recovery of alphabetaT-cell counts about two months after transplant reportedly depended on only several hundred rapidly expanded clones that came from non-depleted graft cells. The high TCRbeta diversity at day 60 in some patients was ascribed to recipient T cells and intrathymic progenitors that had survived conditioning. Over the following months the frequencies of hyperexpanded clones went down, and after one year T-cell counts and TCRbeta diversity were mostly credited to newly produced T cells.

The library relied on PCR. The sequencer was an Illumina HiSeq 2500. TCR library preparation used molecular barcoding, with unique molecular identifiers applied to normalize quantification of the TCRbeta repertoire. The raw public data were reprocessed by TCRdb itself: fastp quality trimming at Q25, MiXCR clonotype calling, in-frame beta chains only. CDR3 protein sequences are deduplicated, and each keeps its most common genes and DNA. The sample has 700,000 or so distinct CDR3 sequences on record, about an eighth of them singletons. 0.79% of the sample goes to the ten largest clones. CDR1 and CDR2, looked up from the germline V gene (reference sequence), are DFQATT and SNEGSKA. Relative to germline, V is 0 bases shorter and J is 1 base shorter, with 13 bases between their ends. From the cysteine up to the phenylalanine, the CDR3 has a length of 16 residues. Of all the DNA, just the CDR3 is kept, 48 bases in frame from base 1.

Concerning this clonotype itself: There is no known antigen for this receptor. No much larger clonotype is one base removed from it; base qualities were not supplied.

Sequences were derived from PBMCs, sampled before TCRalphabeta/CD19-depleted stem cell transplant. The V and J genes are TRBV20-1 and TRBJ2-1; D gene: possibly TRBD2, on 5 matching bases. The clonotype originates from a girl under 10 years old with congenital amegakaryocytic thrombocytopenia, due to receive a stem cell transplant. The CDR3 sequence is CSARDFFERSYNEQFF. In nucleotide form, the sequence is TGCAGTGCTAGAGATTTTTTTGAGCGGTCCTACAATGAGCAGTTCTTC.